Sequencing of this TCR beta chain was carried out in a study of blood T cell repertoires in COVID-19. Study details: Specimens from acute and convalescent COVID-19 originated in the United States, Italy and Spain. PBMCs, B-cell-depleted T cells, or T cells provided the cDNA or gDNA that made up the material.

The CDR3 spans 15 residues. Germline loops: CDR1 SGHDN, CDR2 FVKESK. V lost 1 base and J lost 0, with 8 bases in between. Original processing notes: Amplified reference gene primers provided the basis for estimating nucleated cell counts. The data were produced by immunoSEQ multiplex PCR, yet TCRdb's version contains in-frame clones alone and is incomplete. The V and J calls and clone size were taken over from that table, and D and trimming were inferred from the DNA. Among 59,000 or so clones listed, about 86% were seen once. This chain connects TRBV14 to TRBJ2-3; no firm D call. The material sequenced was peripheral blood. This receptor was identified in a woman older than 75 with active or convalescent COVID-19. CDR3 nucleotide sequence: TGTGCCAGCAGCCAAGTTTTCAGAAGCACAGATACGCAGTATTTT. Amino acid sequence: CASSQVFRSTDTQYF.